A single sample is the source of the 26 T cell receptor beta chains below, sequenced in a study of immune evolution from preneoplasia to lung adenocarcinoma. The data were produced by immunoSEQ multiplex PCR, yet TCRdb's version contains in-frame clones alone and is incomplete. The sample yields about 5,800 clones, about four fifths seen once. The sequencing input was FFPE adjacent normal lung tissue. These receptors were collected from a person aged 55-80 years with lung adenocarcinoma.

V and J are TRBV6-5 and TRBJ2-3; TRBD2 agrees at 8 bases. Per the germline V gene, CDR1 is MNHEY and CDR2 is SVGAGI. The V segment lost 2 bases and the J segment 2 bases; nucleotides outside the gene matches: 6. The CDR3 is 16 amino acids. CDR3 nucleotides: TGTGCCAGCAGTTACCGTGGCGGGGGGAACACAGATACGCAGTATTTT. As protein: CASSYRGGGNTDTQYF.

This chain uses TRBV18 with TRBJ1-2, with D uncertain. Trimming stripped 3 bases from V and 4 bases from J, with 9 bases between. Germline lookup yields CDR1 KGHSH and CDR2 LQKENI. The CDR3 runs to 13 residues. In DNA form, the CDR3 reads TGTGCCAGCTCACCGCGGGAGCTCTATGGCTACACCTTC. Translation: CASSPRELYGYTF.

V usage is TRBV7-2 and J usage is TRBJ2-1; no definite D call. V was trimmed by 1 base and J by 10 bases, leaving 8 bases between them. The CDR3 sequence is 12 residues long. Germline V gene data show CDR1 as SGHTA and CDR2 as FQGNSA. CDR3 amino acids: CASSLVRWEQFF. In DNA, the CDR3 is TGTGCCAGCAGCTTAGTTCGTTGGGAGCAGTTCTTC.

DNA of the CDR3: TGTGCCAGCTCACAACTCGGATTTCTAGGCAGCAACACCGGGGAGCTGTTTTTT. Encoded protein: CASSQLGFLGSNTGELFF. This chain uses TRBV18 with TRBJ2-2, with D uncertain. V dropped 4 bases and J dropped 2 bases, with 20 bases sitting between them. There are 18 residues in the CDR3. CDR1 is KGHSH, CDR2 LQKENI, per germline.

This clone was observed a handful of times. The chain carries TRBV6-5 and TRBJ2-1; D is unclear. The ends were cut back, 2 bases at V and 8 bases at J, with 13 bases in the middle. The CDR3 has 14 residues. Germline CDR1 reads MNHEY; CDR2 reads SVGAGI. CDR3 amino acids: CASSYGSARDEQFF. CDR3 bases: TGTGCCAGCAGTTACGGAAGTGCTCGAGATGAGCAGTTCTTC.

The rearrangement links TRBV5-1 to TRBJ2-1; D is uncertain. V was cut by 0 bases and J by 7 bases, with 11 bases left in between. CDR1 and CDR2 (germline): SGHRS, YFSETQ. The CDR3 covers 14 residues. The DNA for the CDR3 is TGCGCCAGCAGCTTGGGGCAGGCGGTGAATGAGCAGTTCTTC. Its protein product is CASSLGQAVNEQFF. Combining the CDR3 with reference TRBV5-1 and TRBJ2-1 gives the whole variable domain KAGVTQTPRYLIKTRGQQVTLSCSPISGHRSVSWYQQTPGQGLQFLFEYFSETQRNKGNFPGRFSGRQFSNSRSEMNVSTLELGDSALYLCASSLGQAVNEQFFGPGTRLTVL.

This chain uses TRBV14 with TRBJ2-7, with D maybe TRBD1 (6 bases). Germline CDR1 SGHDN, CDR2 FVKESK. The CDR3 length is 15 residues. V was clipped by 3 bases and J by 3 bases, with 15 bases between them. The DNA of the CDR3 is TGTGCCAGCAGCCATGGGACACACTCCTACTACGAGCAGTACTTC. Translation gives CASSHGTHSYYEQYF.

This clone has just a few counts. The CDR3 loop reads CASSKDNMNTEAFF. The CDR3 DNA follows: TGTGCCAGCAGCAAGGACAACATGAACACTGAAGCTTTCTTT. This sequence joins TRBV2 and TRBJ1-1, with a possible D match to TRBD1 (5 bases). Trimming left V 6 bases short and J 0 bases short, with 11 bases between. The CDR3 length is 14 residues. Germline V gene lookup returns CDR1 SNHLY and CDR2 FYNNEI.

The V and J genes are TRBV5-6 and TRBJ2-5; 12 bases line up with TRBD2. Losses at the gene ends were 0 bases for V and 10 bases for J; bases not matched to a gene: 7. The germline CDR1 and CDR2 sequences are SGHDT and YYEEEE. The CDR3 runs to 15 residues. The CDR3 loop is CASSLGPSGRAGQYF. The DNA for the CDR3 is TGTGCCAGCAGCTTGGGGCCTAGCGGGAGGGCCGGCCAGTACTTC.

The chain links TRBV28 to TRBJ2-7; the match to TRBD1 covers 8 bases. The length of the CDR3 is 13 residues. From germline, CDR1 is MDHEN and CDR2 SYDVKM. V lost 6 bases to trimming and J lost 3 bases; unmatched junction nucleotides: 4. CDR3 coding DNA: TGTGCCAGCAGGCCAGGGGGCCTCTACGAGCAGTACTTC. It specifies CASRPGGLYEQYF. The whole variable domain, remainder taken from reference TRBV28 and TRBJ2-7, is DVKVTQSSRYLVKRTGEKVFLECVQDMDHENMFWYRQDPGLGLRLIYFSYDVKMKEKGDIPEGYSVSREKKERFSLILESASTNQTSMYLCASRPGGLYEQYFGPGTRLTVT.

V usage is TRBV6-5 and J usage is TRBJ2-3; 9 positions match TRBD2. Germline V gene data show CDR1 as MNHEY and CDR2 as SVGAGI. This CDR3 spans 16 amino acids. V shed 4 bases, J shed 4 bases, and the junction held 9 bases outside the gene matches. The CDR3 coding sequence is TGTGCCAGCAGTTCCCAGGGACTAGCTCAAGCAGATACGCAGTATTTT. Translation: CASSSQGLAQADTQYF.

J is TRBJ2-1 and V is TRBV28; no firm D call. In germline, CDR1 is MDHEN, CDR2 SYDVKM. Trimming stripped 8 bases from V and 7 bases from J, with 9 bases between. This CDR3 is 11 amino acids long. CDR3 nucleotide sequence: TGTGCCAGCGCCCTGGGGAATGAGCAGTTCTTC. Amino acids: CASALGNEQFF.

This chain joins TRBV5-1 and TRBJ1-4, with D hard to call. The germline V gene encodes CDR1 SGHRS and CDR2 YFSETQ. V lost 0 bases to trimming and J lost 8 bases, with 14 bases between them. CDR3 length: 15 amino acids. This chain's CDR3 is CASSLGSGDGEKLFF. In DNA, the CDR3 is TGCGCCAGCAGCTTGGGATCCGGGGATGGGGAAAAACTGTTTTTT.

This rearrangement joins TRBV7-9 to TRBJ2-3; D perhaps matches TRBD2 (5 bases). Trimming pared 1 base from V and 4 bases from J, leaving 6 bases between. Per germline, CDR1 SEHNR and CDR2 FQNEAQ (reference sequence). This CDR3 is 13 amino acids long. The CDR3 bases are TGTGCCAGCAGCTTAGTGGGAGCAGATACGCAGTATTTT. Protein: CASSLVGADTQYF.

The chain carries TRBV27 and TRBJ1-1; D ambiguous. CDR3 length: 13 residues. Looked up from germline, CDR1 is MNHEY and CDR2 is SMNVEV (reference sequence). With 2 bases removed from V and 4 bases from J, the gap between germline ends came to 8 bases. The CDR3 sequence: CASSLGVFTEAFF. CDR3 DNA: TGTGCCAGCAGTTTAGGGGTCTTCACTGAAGCTTTCTTT.

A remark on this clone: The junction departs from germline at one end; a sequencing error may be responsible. The CDR3 DNA reads as TGTGCCGGGAGGGGACAGGGCGTAGGAAACACCATATATTTT. Its protein is CAGRGQGVGNTIYF. The chain is built from TRBV30 and TRBJ1-3, with 9 bases that match TRBD1. Germline lookup yields CDR1 GTSNPN and CDR2 SVGIG (reference sequence). The CDR3 consists of 14 residues.

The CDR3 here is CASSFIGGQYNEQFF. CDR3 nucleotide sequence: TGTGCCAGCAGTTTTATCGGGGGGCAATACAATGAGCAGTTCTTC. The rearrangement joins TRBV28 to TRBJ2-1; possibly TRBD2 for D (7 bases). V lost 3 bases and J lost 4, with 13 bases in between. The CDR3 has 15 amino acids. Germline values: CDR1 MDHEN, CDR2 SYDVKM.

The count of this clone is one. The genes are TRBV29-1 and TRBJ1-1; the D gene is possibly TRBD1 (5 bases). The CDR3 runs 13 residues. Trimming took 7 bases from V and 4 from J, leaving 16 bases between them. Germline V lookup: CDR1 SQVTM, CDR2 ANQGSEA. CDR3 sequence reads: CSGRPDGATEAFF. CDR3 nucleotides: TGCAGCGGTCGCCCCGATGGGGCCACTGAAGCTTTCTTT.

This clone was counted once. The CDR3 region is CASKESGEGAQYF. CDR3 bases: TGTGCCAGTAAAGAGTCCGGGGAGGGTGCGCAGTATTTT. V usage is TRBV19 and J usage is TRBJ2-3; 7 bases agree with TRBD2. Germline CDR1 and CDR2: LNHDA and SQIVND (reference sequence). V was clipped by 7 bases and J by 10 bases; unmatched bases: 11. The CDR3 consists of 13 residues.

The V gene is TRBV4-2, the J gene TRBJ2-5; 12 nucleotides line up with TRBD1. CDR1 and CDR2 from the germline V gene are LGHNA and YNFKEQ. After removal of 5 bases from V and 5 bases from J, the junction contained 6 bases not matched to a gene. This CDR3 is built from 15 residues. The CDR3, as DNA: TGTGCCAGCAGCTGGGACAGGGGGCTGGGTGAGACCCAGTACTTC. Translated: CASSWDRGLGETQYF.

The CDR3 region has the DNA TGCGCCAGCAGCTTAACCGGGACAGGGATTACCACAGATACGCAGTATTTT. Protein sequence: CASSLTGTGITTDTQYF. The chain has TRBV5-1 and TRBJ2-3, with 9 nucleotides matching TRBD1. J lost 2 bases, V lost 2 bases, and 9 bases had no gene match. Germline loops: CDR1 SGHRS, CDR2 YFSETQ. The CDR3 runs 17 residues.

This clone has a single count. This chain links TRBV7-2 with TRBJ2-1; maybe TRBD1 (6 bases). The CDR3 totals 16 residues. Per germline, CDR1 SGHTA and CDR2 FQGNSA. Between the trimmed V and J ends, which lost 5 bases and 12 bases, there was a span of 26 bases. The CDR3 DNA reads TGTGCCAGCAGCACTCCCCGGGACAAGCAGCATCGTGGGCAGTTCTTC. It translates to CASSTPRDKQHRGQFF.

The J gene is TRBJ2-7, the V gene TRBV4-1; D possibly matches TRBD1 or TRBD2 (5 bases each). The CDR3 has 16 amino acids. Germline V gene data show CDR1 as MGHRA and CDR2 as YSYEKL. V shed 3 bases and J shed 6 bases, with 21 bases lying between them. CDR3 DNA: TGCGCCAGCAGCCAGCATTACCCCGTGGGACGGGCCGAGCAGTACTTC. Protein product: CASSQHYPVGRAEQYF.

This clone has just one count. In nucleotides, the CDR3 is TGCAGCGTTGGGACAGGGGGCGGCAATCAGCCCCAGCATTTT. Amino acid sequence: CSVGTGGGNQPQHF. The V and J genes are TRBV29-1 and TRBJ1-5; 11 bases map to TRBD1. J gave up 2 bases and V 4 bases, and 1 base lay outside the gene matches. This CDR3 has 14 residues. Germline V gene data show CDR1 as SQVTM and CDR2 as ANQGSEA. The full variable domain, with the rest looked up from reference TRBV29-1 and TRBJ1-5, is SAVISQKPSRDICQRGTSLTIQCQVDSQVTMMFWYRQQPGQSLTLIATANQGSEATYESGFVIDKFPISRPNLTFSTLTVSNMSPEDSSIYLCSVGTGGGNQPQHFGDGTRLSIL.

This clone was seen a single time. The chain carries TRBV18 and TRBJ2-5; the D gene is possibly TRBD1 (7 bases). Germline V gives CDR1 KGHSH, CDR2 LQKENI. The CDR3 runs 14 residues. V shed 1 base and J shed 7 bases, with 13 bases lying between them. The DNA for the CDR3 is TGTGCCAGCTCACCACAGACAGGGCGGGGGACCCAGTACTTC. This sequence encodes CASSPQTGRGTQYF.

Written as DNA, the CDR3 is TGTGCCAGCAGTGAAGCGCGGATCAACCGGGGGTCACCCCTCCACTTT. This gives the protein CASSEARINRGSPLHF. This chain uses TRBV2 with TRBJ1-6; D is perhaps TRBD1 (5 bases). CDR3 length: 16 residues. V was trimmed by 0 bases and J by 10 bases, leaving 16 bases between them. CDR1 SNHLY and CDR2 FYNNEI come from the germline V gene. The full variable domain, in which reference TRBV2 and TRBJ1-6 provide the parts outside the CDR3, is EPEVTQTPSHQVTQMGQEVILRCVPISNHLYFYWYRQILGQKVEFLVSFYNNEISEKSEIFDDQFSVERPDGSNFTLKIRSTKLEDSAMYFCASSEARINRGSPLHFGNGTRLTVT.